Included here is one T cell receptor beta chain sequence, with context. Its specificity is unknown. The CDR3 regions of TCR beta were amplified from RNA transcripts. Using the HTBI primer set, a first-round RT-PCR was run on the TCR CDR3. From the multiplex PCR reads, TCRdb called clonotypes with MiXCR, one entry per CDR3 protein. The table lists hundreds of thousands of distinct CDR3 sequences, 16% of them singletons. The data originate from a study of T cells in Graves' hyperthyroidism and ophthalmopathy. Regarding the study as a whole: Model-based prediction identified ophthalmopathy a median around 6.5 months prior to its onset.

Germline assignment: CDR1 DFQATT and CDR2 SNEGSKA (reference sequence). Trimming took 6 bases from V and 0 from J, leaving 18 bases between them. The CDR3 totals 16 residues. This TCR derives from a woman between 35 and 50 years old with Graves' ophthalmopathy. Sequences were obtained from blood. The chain has TRBV20-1 and TRBJ1-3; maybe TRBD1 (5 bases). CDR3 in amino acids: CSAQASDGHSGNTIYF. For the CDR3, the DNA is TGCAGTGCCCAGGCCTCGGACGGACACTCTGGAAACACCATATATTTT.